The 5 T cell receptor beta chains below were found in one sample sequenced in a study of T cell changes during pregnancy in multiple sclerosis. The protocol was immunoSEQ multiplex PCR, while the TCRdb copy is restricted to in-frame clones and leaves out a portion. The table has over 75,000 clones, over 80% seen once. The sample here was peripheral blood, taken in the first trimester of pregnancy. Source of these receptors: a female donor with multiple sclerosis, enrolled in a pregnancy study.

This clone has a single count. This chain uses TRBV5-1 with TRBJ2-1, with a weak D call TRBD2 (7 bases). V was shortened by 7 bases and J by 4 bases, with 21 bases between the two germline ends. Per the germline V gene, CDR1 is SGHRS and CDR2 is YFSETQ. This CDR3 has 16 residues. The CDR3 is CASSGGGDAIYNEQFF. The DNA for the CDR3 is TGCGCCAGCTCCGGAGGGGGGGACGCCATTTACAATGAGCAGTTCTTC. Supplemented by reference TRBV5-1 and TRBJ2-1, the full variable domain reads KAGVTQTPRYLIKTRGQQVTLSCSPISGHRSVSWYQQTPGQGLQFLFEYFSETQRNKGNFPGRFSGRQFSNSRSEMNVSTLELGDSALYLCASSGGGDAIYNEQFFGPGTRLTVL.

This chain joins TRBV15 and TRBJ2-6; 7 nucleotides match TRBD1. The germline V gene has CDR1 LNHNV and CDR2 YYDKDF (reference sequence). This CDR3 comprises 16 residues. The V segment lost 1 base and the J segment 1 base; nucleotides outside the gene matches: 1. The DNA of the CDR3 is TGTGCCACCAGCAGAGCACAGGGGTCTGGGGCCAACGTCCTGACTTTC. Protein product: CATSRAQGSGANVLTF. The full variable domain, with the rest looked up from reference TRBV15 and TRBJ2-6, is DAMVIQNPRYQVTQFGKPVTLSCSQTLNHNVMYWYQQKSSQAPKLLFHYYDKDFNNEADTPDNFQSRRPNTSFCFLDIRSPGLGDTAMYLCATSRAQGSGANVLTFGAGSRLTVL.

This chain connects TRBV11-2 to TRBJ1-3; D gene unclear. CDR1 is SGHAT, CDR2 FQNNGV, per germline. The germline V and J ends were trimmed by 5 bases and 0 bases, with 11 bases remaining between them. The CDR3 loop spans 15 amino acids. This CDR3 reads CASSPYGISGNTIYF. The CDR3 DNA sequence: TGTGCCAGCAGCCCTTACGGGATCTCTGGAAACACCATATATTTT.

The J gene is TRBJ1-4, the V gene TRBV6-1; D gene unclear. This CDR3 contains 14 residues. Germline V gene sequence: CDR1 MNHNS, CDR2 SASEGT. The V end was cut by 1 base, the J end by 8 bases, with 11 bases between. The CDR3 sequence is CASSEGLRGEKLFF. In DNA form, the CDR3 reads TGTGCCAGCAGTGAAGGTCTGCGAGGAGAAAAACTGTTTTTT.

The chain recombines TRBV6-4 with TRBJ2-2; 11 nucleotides line up with TRBD2. The CDR3 length is 15 residues. V lost 2 bases and J lost 6; bases outside the gene matches: 2. From germline, CDR1 is MRHNA and CDR2 SNTAGT. The chain's CDR3 is CASSDTSGSPGELFF. CDR3 in DNA: TGTGCCAGCAGTGACACTAGCGGGAGCCCCGGGGAGCTGTTTTTT.